The 7 T cell receptor beta chains listed next were all sequenced from one sample in a study of type 1 and type 2 diabetes patients. Amplification started from genomic DNA. The TCR beta CDR3 region was amplified using 30 forward and 13 reverse primers. Using its own MiXCR run on the multiplex PCR reads, TCRdb lists one record per CDR3 protein. The sample contains approximately 260,000 distinct CDR3 sequences, roughly 50% of which appear only once. Sequenced: peripheral blood mononuclear cells (PBMCs). The receptors derive from a man aged 18-30 years with type 2 diabetes.

This clonotype was detected ten times or more. CDR3 region: CATTRHDRGNYGYTF. The DNA of the CDR3 is TGTGCCACCACACGACACGACAGAGGGAACTATGGCTACACCTTC. The V and J genes are TRBV2 and TRBJ1-2; D may be TRBD1 (5 bases). V was shortened by 10 bases and J by 2 bases, with 20 bases between the two germline ends. CDR3 length equals 15 residues. Germline assignment: CDR1 SNHLY and CDR2 FYNNEI.

This clonotype has more than one count but fewer than ten. This chain joins TRBV7-3 and TRBJ2-1, with no clear D. The ends were cut back, 2 bases at V and 4 bases at J, with 12 bases in the middle. This CDR3 spans 15 amino acids. Germline lookup yields CDR1 SGHTA and CDR2 FQGTGA. CDR3 nucleotide sequence: TGTGCCAGCAGCTTAGATACGCGGCGGTACAATGAGCAGTTCTTC. Protein product: CASSLDTRRYNEQFF.

The rearrangement links TRBV7-2 to TRBJ2-1, with TRBD2 identical over 11 bases. Trimming cost V 1 base and J 7 bases; bases outside gene matches: 6. In germline, CDR1 is SGHTA, CDR2 FQGNSA. This CDR3 contains 16 residues. CDR3 protein: CASSLVGTSGSNEQFF. CDR3 in DNA: TGTGCCAGCAGCTTAGTGGGGACTAGCGGTAGTAATGAGCAGTTCTTC.

In nucleotides, the CDR3 is TGTGCCAGCAGTCAAACAGGGCTTAGCAATCAGCCCCAGCATTTT. It translates to CASSQTGLSNQPQHF. The chain employs TRBV2 and TRBJ1-5; maybe TRBD1 (6 bases). Trimming took 5 bases from V and 0 from J, leaving 11 bases between them. CDR3 length: 15 amino acids. Germline lookup yields CDR1 SNHLY and CDR2 FYNNEI.

This clonotype came up a few times. V is TRBV6-1 and J is TRBJ2-5; TRBD1 matches 8 bases. The CDR3 is 16 amino acids. In germline, CDR1 is MNHNS, CDR2 SASEGT. Germline trimming cut 6 bases from V and 4 bases from J; bases unmatched to any gene: 13. DNA of the CDR3: TGTGCCAGCAGAATCCAGGGGGCGTTTTCGGTAGAGACCCAGTACTTC. As protein: CASRIQGAFSVETQYF.

The chain uses TRBV4-1 and TRBJ2-3; no clear D gene. V was clipped by 0 bases and J by 0 bases, with 7 bases between them. Germline V gene lookup returns CDR1 MGHRA and CDR2 YSYEKL. The CDR3 extends over 15 amino acids. CDR3 amino acids: CASSQDRASTDTQYF. CDR3 bases: TGCGCCAGCAGCCAAGATCGGGCTAGCACAGATACGCAGTATTTT.

This clonotype appeared many times. The rearrangement uses TRBV7-2 and TRBJ2-7; 14 nucleotides match TRBD2. Germline V gene data show CDR1 as SGHTA and CDR2 as FQGNSA. The CDR3 has 13 amino acids. V was pared by 8 bases and J by 4 bases, with 1 base of the junction left unmatched. The CDR3 loop is CASGTSGGYEQYF. CDR3 nucleotide sequence: TGTGCCAGCGGGACTAGCGGGGGTTACGAGCAGTACTTC.